This is a list of T cell receptor beta chains from one sample in a study of blood T cell repertoires in COVID-19. TCRdb's table, derived via immunoSEQ multiplex PCR, lists solely in-frame clones and lacks some. The table has approximately 110,000 clones, approximately 84% seen once; the top ten hold 2% to 2.5%. Material: peripheral blood. The receptors shown here come from a human donor in a cohort sampled during active COVID-19. CDR3s include the opening cysteine and the closing phenylalanine or tryptophan. The order of the fields is D gene, clone size, J gene, V gene, CDR3 DNA, CDR3 protein. A D gene is named only where the DNA matches it firmly. Only part of the rows carry a size: once, few, many, or a class if the clone is expanded.

>NA|NA|TRBJ1-4|TRBV5-1
TGCGCCAGCAGCTTGGTCGGAACTAATGAAAAACTGTTTTTT
CASSLVGTNEKLFF
>NA|NA|TRBJ1-2|TRBV21-1
TGTGCCAGCAGCAAATTGGGAGGGGGGAACTATGGCTACACCTTC
CASSKLGGGNYGYTF
>TRBD1|NA|TRBJ2-7|TRBV5-1
TGCGCCAGCAGCAAACTGGGACAGGCCTCCTACGAGCAGTACTTC
CASSKLGQASYEQYF
>TRBD2|NA|TRBJ2-3|TRBV11-1
TGTGCCAGCAGCTTAAGTGTCACTAGCGGGACAGATACGCAGTATTTT
CASSLSVTSGTDTQYF
>NA|NA|TRBJ2-3|TRBV21-1
TGTGCCAGCAGCAAATGCTCTAGCCCGAGGACAGATACGCAGTATTTT
CASSKCSSPRTDTQYF
>NA|NA|TRBJ1-5|TRBV7-2
TGTGCCAGCAGCCGGGACACGAGCAATCAGCCCCAGCATTTT
CASSRDTSNQPQHF
>TRBD1|NA|TRBJ1-6|TRBV5-1
TGCGCCAGCAGCGTACAGGGGGGGTATTCACCCCTCCACTTT
CASSVQGGYSPLHF
>NA|NA|TRBJ1-1|TRBV10-3
TGTGCCATCACGGAGCGCCCCGGGGGCACTGAAGCTTTCTTT
CAITERPGGTEAFF
>NA|NA|TRBJ1-1|TRBV7-6
TGTGCCAGCAGGGCCTCGGGGGGGCGTGAAGCTTTCTTT
CASRASGGREAFF
>TRBD2|NA|TRBJ2-3|TRBV4-1
TGCGCCAGCAGCCCTAGCGGTTATACGCAGTATTTT
CASSPSGYTQYF
>TRBD2|few|TRBJ2-1|TRBV4-1
TGCGCCAGCAGACCGGCGGGGGGTACAAGGGAGCAGTTCTTC
CASRPAGGTREQFF
>NA|NA|TRBJ1-2|TRBV7-3
TGTGCCAGCAGCTTAACAGGGGGCTATGGCTACACCTTC
CASSLTGGYGYTF
>NA|NA|TRBJ1-1|TRBV15
TGTGCCACCAGCTCAGGACGGACACTGAACACTGAAGCTTTCTTT
CATSSGRTLNTEAFF
>NA|NA|TRBJ1-4|TRBV6-2/TRBV6-3
TGTGCCAGCAGCGAAGCGGGGAATAATGAAAAACTGTTTTTT
CASSEAGNNEKLFF
>NA|NA|TRBJ2-5|TRBV3-1/TRBV3-2
TGTGCCAGCAGCCATCCTCCACAAGGACAGCCAAGCCAAGAGACCCAGTACTTC
CASSHPPQGQPSQETQYF
>TRBD1|NA|TRBJ2-7|TRBV7-9
TGTGCCAGCAGCCGACTGCTTAGAGGACAGGGGTCCTACGAGCAGTACTTC
CASSRLLRGQGSYEQYF
>NA|NA|TRBJ2-7|TRBV3-1/TRBV3-2
TGTGCCAGCAGCCAAGGGGGGGTGCAGTACTTC
CASSQGGVQYF
>NA|NA|TRBJ2-7|TRBV6-5
TGTGCCAGCTGGTTGGGGGGGGCGTTGAACGAGCAGTACTTC
CASWLGGALNEQYF
>TRBD2|few|TRBJ2-1|TRBV24-1
TGTGCCACCAGTGCCGTACCGGGGGGACACAATGAGCAGTTCTTC
CATSAVPGGHNEQFF
>NA|NA|TRBJ2-7|TRBV27
TGTGCCAGCAGTTTAAGCGGCCGCTCCTACGAGCAGTACTTC
CASSLSGRSYEQYF
>NA|NA|TRBJ2-7|TRBV21-1
TGTGCCAGCAGCAAAGTATACAGGGTCCACGAGCAGTACTTC
CASSKVYRVHEQYF
>NA|NA|TRBJ2-7|TRBV30
TGTGCCTGGAGTGTACGTGGGGCCCCCTACGAGCAGTACTTC
CAWSVRGAPYEQYF
>NA|NA|TRBJ1-2|TRBV10-3
TGTGCCATCAGTGAAGGCAGGGGCTACACCTTC
CAISEGRGYTF
>NA|NA|TRBJ1-2|TRBV3-1/TRBV3-2
TGTGCCAGCAGGTCTGAGGGAGGGGCTGGCTACACCTTC
CASRSEGGAGYTF
>TRBD1|once|TRBJ1-4|TRBV7-9
TGTGCCAGCAGCCTAGGACAGGGCACTAATGAAAAACTGTTTTTT
CASSLGQGTNEKLFF
>NA|few|TRBJ1-5|TRBV19
TGTGCCACCCTGGGAGCGAGCAATCAGCCCCAGCATTTT
CATLGASNQPQHF